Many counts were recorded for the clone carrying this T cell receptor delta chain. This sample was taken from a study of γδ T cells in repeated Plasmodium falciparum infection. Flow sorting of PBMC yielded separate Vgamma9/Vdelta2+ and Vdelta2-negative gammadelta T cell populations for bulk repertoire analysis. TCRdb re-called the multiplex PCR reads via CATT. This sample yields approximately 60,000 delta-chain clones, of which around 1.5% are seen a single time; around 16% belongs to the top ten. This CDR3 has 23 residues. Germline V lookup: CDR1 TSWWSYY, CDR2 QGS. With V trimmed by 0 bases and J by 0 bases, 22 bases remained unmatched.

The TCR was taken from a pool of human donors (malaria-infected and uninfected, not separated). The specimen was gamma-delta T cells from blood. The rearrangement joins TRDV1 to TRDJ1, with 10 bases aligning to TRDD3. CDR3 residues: CALGELVVPGCVGDTNYTDKLIF. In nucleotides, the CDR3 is TGTGCTCTTGGGGAACTAGTCGTTCCCGGCTGTGTGGGGGATACCAACTACACCGATAAACTCATCTTT.